This T cell receptor beta chain was obtained from a study of blood T cell repertoires in COVID-19. Across the study: Sample material is recorded as cDNA or gDNA derived from T cells, B-cell-depleted T cells, or PBMCs.

The CDR3 length is 15 residues. Germline V CDR1 and CDR2: SGHDT, YYEEEE. The ends were cut back, 2 bases at V and 3 bases at J, with 9 bases in the middle. Assay: immunoSEQ multiplex PCR; the TCRdb copy retains only in-frame clones and omits some. The sample shows hundreds of thousands of clones, about 83% of them seen only once. A single count supports this clone. This receptor was taken from a woman between 50 and 59 years old who had recovered from COVID-19. The rearrangement links TRBV5-6 to TRBJ1-6; D not certain. What was sequenced was PBMCs or T cells enriched from blood (not recorded which). The CDR3 is CASSLDNNYNSPLHF. The DNA for the CDR3 is TGTGCCAGCAGCTTAGACAACAACTATAATTCACCCCTCCACTTT.